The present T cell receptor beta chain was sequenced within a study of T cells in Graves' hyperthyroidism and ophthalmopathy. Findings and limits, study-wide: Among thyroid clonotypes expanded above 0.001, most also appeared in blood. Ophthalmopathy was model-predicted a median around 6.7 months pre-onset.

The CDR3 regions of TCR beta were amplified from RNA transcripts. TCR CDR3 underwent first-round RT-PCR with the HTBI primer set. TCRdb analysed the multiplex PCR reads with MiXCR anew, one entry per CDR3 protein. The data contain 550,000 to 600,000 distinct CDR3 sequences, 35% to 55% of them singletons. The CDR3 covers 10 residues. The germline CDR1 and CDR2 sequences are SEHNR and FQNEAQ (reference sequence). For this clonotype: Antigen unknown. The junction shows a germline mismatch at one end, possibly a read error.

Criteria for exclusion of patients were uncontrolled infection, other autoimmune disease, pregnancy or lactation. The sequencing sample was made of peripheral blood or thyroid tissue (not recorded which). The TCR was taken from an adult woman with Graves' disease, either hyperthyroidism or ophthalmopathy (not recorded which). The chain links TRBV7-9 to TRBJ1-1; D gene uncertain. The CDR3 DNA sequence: TGTGCCAGCAGTCAATATGACATTCTTTTT. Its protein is CASSQYDILF.